The next 6 T cell receptor beta chains were all read from a single sample in a study of blood T cell repertoires in COVID-19. Here immunoSEQ multiplex PCR was the method, and the copy in TCRdb shows in-frame clones only, minus some. The profile shows over 200,000 clones, 90% to 95% of them singletons. Sequencing was carried out using peripheral blood. These receptors all stem from a man aged 25-40 years with acute or convalescent COVID-19.

This chain connects TRBV5-5 to TRBJ1-1; D is unclear. The V end was cut by 3 bases, the J end by 1 base, with 16 bases between. The CDR3 runs to 16 residues. CDR1 SGHKS and CDR2 YYEKEE come from the germline V gene (reference sequence). CDR3 nucleotides: TGTGCCAGCAGCTCGGGAGATAACCGGCGGAACACTGAAGCTTTCTTT. This gives the protein CASSSGDNRRNTEAFF.

The chain joins TRBV19 to TRBJ2-2, with TRBD2 matching over 15 bases. V gave up 5 bases and J gave up 7 bases; unmatched junction bases: 5. CDR1 and CDR2 (germline): LNHDA, SQIVND (reference sequence). This CDR3 spans 16 amino acids. Written as DNA, the CDR3 is TGTGCCAGTAGTCCCCGGACTAGCGGGGGGGACGGGGAGCTGTTTTTT. Amino acids: CASSPRTSGGDGELFF.

The V and J genes are TRBV4-1 and TRBJ2-2; tentative D call: TRBD1 (5 bases). V was clipped by 1 base and J by 0 bases, with 12 bases between them. The CDR3 is 17 amino acids. Germline V gene sequence: CDR1 MGHRA, CDR2 YSYEKL. CDR3 region: CASSQGLGAANTGELFF. The CDR3 bases are TGCGCCAGCAGCCAAGGGCTTGGGGCAGCGAACACCGGGGAGCTGTTTTTT.

This chain uses TRBV28 with TRBJ2-1; no clear D. CDR3 length: 13 amino acids. Germline CDR1 reads MDHEN; CDR2 reads SYDVKM. The V end was cut by 7 bases, the J end by 2 bases, with 9 bases between. CDR3 loop: CASTLWPYNEQFF. The CDR3 nucleotides are TGTGCCAGCACCCTGTGGCCCTACAATGAGCAGTTCTTC.

This rearrangement joins TRBV10-2 to TRBJ2-7, with 9 bases lining up with TRBD2. This CDR3 spans 15 amino acids. The V and J ends lost 7 bases and 6 bases, in that order; junction bases with no gene match: 13. Germline CDR1 is WSHSY and CDR2 is SAAADI. CDR3 loop: CASTGPGSGSSEQYF. The CDR3 bases are TGCGCCAGCACCGGGCCGGGTAGCGGGAGCTCCGAGCAGTACTTC.

The genes are TRBV5-1 and TRBJ1-1; no clear D gene. Germline values: CDR1 SGHRS, CDR2 YFSETQ. The CDR3 has 16 residues. Trimming shortened V by 4 bases and J by 0 bases, and 16 bases separated the two germline ends. The CDR3: CASSTLEGGLNTEAFF. The CDR3 coding sequence is TGCGCCAGCAGCACGCTAGAGGGTGGTTTGAACACTGAAGCTTTCTTT.